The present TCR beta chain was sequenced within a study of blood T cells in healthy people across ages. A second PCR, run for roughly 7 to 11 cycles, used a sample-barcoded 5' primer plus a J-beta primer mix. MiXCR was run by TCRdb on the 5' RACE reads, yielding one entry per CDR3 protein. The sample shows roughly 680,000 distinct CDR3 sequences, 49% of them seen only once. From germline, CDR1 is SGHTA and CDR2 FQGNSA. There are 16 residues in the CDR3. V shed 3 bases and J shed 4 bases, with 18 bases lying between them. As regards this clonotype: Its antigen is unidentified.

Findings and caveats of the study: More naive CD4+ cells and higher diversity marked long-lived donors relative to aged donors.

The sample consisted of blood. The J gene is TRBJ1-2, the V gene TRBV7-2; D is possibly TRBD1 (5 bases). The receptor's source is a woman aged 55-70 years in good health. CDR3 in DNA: TGTGCCAGCAGCTTCGATCCGACCCCAGGGATCTATGGCTACACCTTC. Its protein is CASSFDPTPGIYGYTF.